This TCR beta chain was found in a study of shared clonotypes between healthy human individuals. Overall study results and limits: Few donors limited the genetic and exposure-history diversity represented. Clonotype sharing among donors likely depends on sequencing depth. Generation probability values for non-shared clonotypes were lower than those for clonotypes shared by all four donors. Across several donors, naive CD4 shared 5% to 6%, naive CD8 around 4%, memory CD4 2% to 2.5%, memory CD8 0.4% to 0.5%.

CDR3 length: 13 amino acids. In germline, CDR1 is MNHEY, CDR2 SMNVEV (reference sequence). The V end was cut by 2 bases, the J end by 4 bases, with 6 bases between. In its sample, this clone was seen many times. The antigen is unknown. Using immunoSEQ multiplex PCR, the repertoire was profiled, and TCRdb retains in-frame clones only, with some absent. This sample carries approximately 720,000 clones, under 95% of them seen once, and the ten largest clones take about a quarter. CD45RO-negative cells were positively selected for CCR7, leaving out terminally differentiated effector memory CD45RA+ cells. The rearrangement links TRBV27 to TRBJ1-5; D is undetermined. Sample: naive CD8+ T cells sorted from blood. The source is a young man in good health. The CDR3 DNA reads TGTGCCAGCAGTTTAGCAGTGAATCAGCCCCAGCATTTT. Its translation: CASSLAVNQPQHF.